A single sample is the source of the 26 T cell receptor beta chains below, sequenced in a study of T cells in Graves' hyperthyroidism and ophthalmopathy. Amplification of TCR beta CDR3 regions used RNA as the template. During a first-round RT-PCR of the TCR CDR3, the HTBI primer set was used. TCRdb processed the multiplex PCR reads anew with MiXCR; each CDR3 protein has one entry. The data hold 480,000 or so distinct CDR3 sequences, with approximately 15% observed a single time. Material: blood. These receptors all come from a woman between 18 and 29 years old with Graves' hyperthyroidism.

This clonotype showed up just a few times. The V gene is TRBV29-1, the J gene TRBJ2-3, with D maybe TRBD2 (6 bases). Trimming pared 3 bases from V and 4 bases from J, leaving 17 bases between. The CDR3 totals 15 residues. Germline loops: CDR1 SQVTM, CDR2 ANQGSEA. In DNA, the CDR3 is TGCAGCGTTGAGTGGGTTAGCGGAATTCCAGATACGCAGTATTTT. This sequence encodes CSVEWVSGIPDTQYF.

This clonotype has ten or more counts. This chain connects TRBV27 to TRBJ2-3; the D is unclear. Per germline, CDR1 MNHEY and CDR2 SMNVEV (reference sequence). The CDR3 sequence is 14 residues long. The V end lost 4 bases, the J end lost 4 bases, and 12 bases lay between the germline ends. The CDR3 loop is CASSSKTVADTQYF. The CDR3 DNA is TGTGCCAGCAGTTCGAAGACGGTGGCAGATACGCAGTATTTT.

This clonotype was seen a few times. The V and J genes are TRBV10-3 and TRBJ1-1; 7 bases line up with TRBD1. This CDR3 is built from 15 residues. Germline V CDR1 and CDR2: ENHRY, SYGVKD. Trimming cost V 10 bases and J 1 base; bases outside gene matches: 12. CDR3 loop: CASLETGVANTEAFF. The CDR3 nucleotides read TGTGCCAGCCTCGAAACAGGGGTGGCGAACACTGAAGCTTTCTTT.

The sample holds many counts of this clonotype. The chain recombines TRBV5-1 with TRBJ2-1; 7 bases are a match to TRBD2. Germline V lookup: CDR1 SGHRS, CDR2 YFSETQ. The CDR3 is 15 residues long. After removal of 9 bases from V and 0 bases from J, the junction contained 9 bases not matched to a gene. CDR3 in DNA: TGCGCCACCAAGCGGGAAGCGAGCTCCTACAATGAGCAGTTCTTC. Protein: CATKREASSYNEQFF.

The rearrangement uses TRBV29-1 and TRBJ2-1; D call uncertain. Germline values: CDR1 SQVTM, CDR2 ANQGSEA. The length of the CDR3 is 12 residues. V lost 4 bases to trimming and J lost 4 bases, with 8 bases between them. CDR3 coding DNA: TGCAGCGTTGGTCCTAGGTACAATGAGCAGTTCTTC. It encodes CSVGPRYNEQFF.

In its sample, this clonotype was seen many times. The CDR3 reads CASSSGSTDGEKLFF. CDR3 nucleotide sequence: TGTGCCAGCAGTTCAGGGAGCACGGACGGGGAAAAACTGTTTTTT. V and J are TRBV6-2 or TRBV6-3 and TRBJ1-4; TRBD1 might be the D (5 bases). Germline V gives CDR1 MNHEY, CDR2 SVGEGT. The CDR3 contains 15 residues. Deletions cut 4 bases from V and 8 bases from J, with 17 bases between.

This clonotype was picked up a small number of times. The V gene is TRBV4-1, the J gene TRBJ1-1; D is perhaps TRBD1 (6 bases). The CDR3 extends over 15 amino acids. CDR1 is MGHRA, CDR2 YSYEKL, per germline. Trimming shortened V by 3 bases and J by 8 bases, and 19 bases separated the two germline ends. The chain's CDR3 is CASSHPLKTGREAFF. DNA for the CDR3: TGCGCCAGCAGCCACCCCTTGAAGACAGGTCGCGAAGCTTTCTTT.

This clonotype has at least ten counts. The chain uses TRBV20-1 and TRBJ2-2; TRBD2 matches 8 bases. The CDR3 has 14 residues. In germline, CDR1 is DFQATT, CDR2 SNEGSKA (reference sequence). V was clipped by 6 bases and J by 4 bases; unmatched bases: 7. The CDR3 DNA sequence: TGCAGTGCAAGCGGGAGTACGGGCACCGGGGAGCTGTTTTTT. This translates into CSASGSTGTGELFF.

The chain employs TRBV28 and TRBJ1-5, with D unclear. V gave up 5 bases and J gave up 3 bases, with 5 bases separating them. The CDR3 contains 12 residues. The germline V gene has CDR1 MDHEN and CDR2 SYDVKM. The CDR3: CASSPANQPQHF. In DNA, the CDR3 is TGTGCCAGCAGTCCAGCCAATCAGCCCCAGCATTTT.

This clonotype showed up many times. V gene TRBV27 combines with J gene TRBJ2-3, with D possibly matching TRBD1 (6 bases). Germline assignment: CDR1 MNHEY and CDR2 SMNVEV (reference sequence). The CDR3 extends over 16 amino acids. Between the trimmed V and J ends, which lost 5 bases and 2 bases, there was a span of 17 bases. CDR3 sequence (DNA): TGTGCCAGCAGTCCTACCCCAGGGGCCATCACAGATACGCAGTATTTT. It is translated as CASSPTPGAITDTQYF.

The chain uses TRBV10-2 and TRBJ1-1, with TRBD1 matching 7 bases. Germline assignment: CDR1 WSHSY and CDR2 SAAADI. The J segment lost 11 bases and the V segment lost 2 bases, leaving 8 bases of the junction unmatched. This CDR3 has 13 amino acids. The CDR3 reads CASSEGVTGAAFF. CDR3 DNA: TGCGCCAGCAGTGAGGGAGTTACAGGGGCTGCTTTCTTT.

This clonotype appeared many times. This chain links TRBV2 with TRBJ1-5; TRBD1 aligns across 7 bases. The CDR3 extends over 18 amino acids. V shed 2 bases, J shed 0 bases, and the junction held 10 bases outside the gene matches. Germline lookup yields CDR1 SNHLY and CDR2 FYNNEI. This chain's CDR3 is CASSERQGEKVSNQPQHF. The CDR3, as DNA: TGTGCCAGCAGTGAACGACAGGGAGAGAAGGTTAGCAATCAGCCCCAGCATTTT. The full variable domain, completed using reference TRBV2 and TRBJ1-5, is EPEVTQTPSHQVTQMGQEVILRCVPISNHLYFYWYRQILGQKVEFLVSFYNNEISEKSEIFDDQFSVERPDGSNFTLKIRSTKLEDSAMYFCASSERQGEKVSNQPQHFGDGTRLSIL.

This clonotype was seen ten or more times. The rearrangement links TRBV12-3 or TRBV12-4 to TRBJ2-7; D is unclear. V shed 4 bases and J shed 0 bases, with 10 bases lying between them. This CDR3 is 14 amino acids long. CDR3: CASSSGGSSYEQYF. In DNA form, the CDR3 reads TGTGCCAGCAGTTCGGGCGGAAGCTCCTACGAGCAGTACTTC.

Many counts were recorded for this clonotype. The chain recombines TRBV20-1 with TRBJ1-3; D not certain. Trimming shortened V by 0 bases and J by 1 base, and 13 bases separated the two germline ends. Germline V gene lookup returns CDR1 DFQATT and CDR2 SNEGSKA (reference sequence). This CDR3 is 16 amino acids long. This CDR3 is CSARDTLVGSGNTIYF. The CDR3 region has the DNA TGCAGTGCTAGAGATACTCTTGTTGGTTCTGGAAACACCATATATTTT.

This clonotype was observed at least ten times. The chain combines TRBV19 with TRBJ2-7; D tentatively reads TRBD1 or TRBD2 (5 bases each). This CDR3 region has 19 residues. Germline V gene sequence: CDR1 LNHDA, CDR2 SQIVND (reference sequence). Between the trimmed V and J ends, which lost 4 bases and 0 bases, there was a span of 25 bases. The CDR3 DNA reads as TGTGCCAGTAGTACGGAGGCGGTAGGACACCAACGTATCTCCTACGAGCAGTACTTC. It is translated as CASSTEAVGHQRISYEQYF.

Ten or more counts support this clonotype. The chain is built from TRBV13 and TRBJ1-2; TRBD1 matches at 7 bases. V trimming: 5 bases; J trimming: 5 bases; junction bases outside the gene matches: 14. Germline V lookup: CDR1 PRHDT, CDR2 FYEKMQ (reference sequence). The CDR3 totals 16 residues. The CDR3 region has the DNA TGTGCCAGCAGCCCCGGAGACAGGGTTGCTTGGTATGGCTACACCTTC. Its protein product is CASSPGDRVAWYGYTF.

The table lists this clonotype with many counts. V is TRBV5-1 and J is TRBJ1-6; 8 bases match TRBD1. The CDR3 length is 16 residues. Germline CDR1 is SGHRS and CDR2 is YFSETQ. V lost 3 bases and J lost 9; bases outside the gene matches: 11. The CDR3 region has the DNA TGCGCCAGCAGCTCACTTACCGGGACAGGACCTTCACCCCTCCACTTT. Translated: CASSSLTGTGPSPLHF.

For this clonotype: Just one base apart from a much larger clone, this may be a read error. The chain has TRBV18 and TRBJ2-2; D perhaps matches TRBD2 (7 bases). This CDR3 comprises 16 residues. Germline V lookup: CDR1 KGHSH, CDR2 LQKENI. CDR3 sequence: CASSPSRGGNIGELFF. CDR3 nucleotides: TGTGCCAGCTCACCATCCAGGGGAGGGAACATCGGGGAGCTGTTTTTT.

This clonotype was picked up a small number of times. The chain joins TRBV18 to TRBJ1-2, with 8 bases that match TRBD1. The CDR3 consists of 14 residues. Germline V lookup: CDR1 KGHSH, CDR2 LQKENI. V lost 2 bases to trimming and J lost 7 bases; unmatched junction nucleotides: 6. CDR3 loop: CASSPGQGAFGYTF. As DNA, the CDR3 is TGTGCCAGCTCACCAGGGCAGGGGGCTTTTGGCTACACCTTC. The variable domain in full, completed from reference TRBV18 and TRBJ1-2, reads NAGVMQNPRHLVRRRGQEARLRCSPMKGHSHVYWYRQLPEEGLKFMVYLQKENIIDESGMPKERFSAEFPKEGPSILRIQQVVRGDSAAYFCASSPGQGAFGYTFGSGTRLTVV.

This clonotype occurred many times. The chain employs TRBV11-1 and TRBJ2-3, with D possibly being TRBD1 (6 bases). Trimming took off 3 bases at V and 1 base at J, with 11 bases between the two ends. Germline CDR1 is SGHAT and CDR2 is FQDESV (reference sequence). The CDR3 has 15 amino acids. The CDR3 bases are TGTGCCAGCAGCTTGGGGGCCGGCGGCACAGATACGCAGTATTTT. Translation gives CASSLGAGGTDTQYF. Together with reference TRBV11-1 and TRBJ2-3, the CDR3 gives the full variable domain: EAEVAQSPRYKITEKSQAVAFWCDPISGHATLYWYRQILGQGPELLVQFQDESVVDDSQLPKDRFSAERLKGVDSTLKIQPAELGDSAMYLCASSLGAGGTDTQYFGPGTRLTVL.

This clonotype has a count of ten or more. The gene calls are TRBV6-1 and TRBJ1-1; 9 positions match TRBD1. The CDR3 has 13 amino acids. The junction had 7 bases not matched to a gene; V was cut back by 8 bases and J by 6 bases. Germline CDR1 MNHNS, CDR2 SASEGT. CDR3 loop: CASGRQGVAEAFF. The CDR3 region has the DNA TGTGCCAGCGGGCGACAGGGGGTCGCTGAAGCTTTCTTT.

This rearrangement joins TRBV12-3 or TRBV12-4 to TRBJ1-1; 10 bases fit TRBD1. CDR3 length equals 14 residues. Germline trimming cut 5 bases from V and 11 bases from J; bases unmatched to any gene: 11. The CDR3 DNA follows: TGTGCCAGCAGTGAGACAGGGGGCGGTAATAAGGCTTTCTTT. This gives the protein CASSETGGGNKAFF.

The chain carries TRBV20-1 and TRBJ1-5, with D possibly being TRBD1 (5 bases). The CDR3 runs 13 residues. Germline-derived CDR1 and CDR2 are DFQATT and SNEGSKA (reference sequence). The V end lost 3 bases, the J end lost 7 bases, and 13 bases lay between the germline ends. Here the CDR3 DNA reads TGCAGTGCTAGTTCAGGGTCCGGGCAGCCCCAGCATTTT. Its protein product is CSASSGSGQPQHF.

This clonotype showed up many times. The chain joins TRBV3-1 to TRBJ2-3; a possible D gene is TRBD2 (6 bases). The CDR3 runs 13 residues. The germline gives CDR1 LGHDT, CDR2 YNNKEL (reference sequence). Trimming took 8 bases from V and 3 from J, leaving 12 bases between them. The CDR3 region has the DNA TGTGCCAGCCGGGAGTCCCTAACAGATACGCAGTATTTT. Translation gives CASRESLTDTQYF.

This clonotype was recorded once. The chain's CDR3 is CSARGTSGKETQYF. CDR3 nucleotide sequence: TGCAGTGCTAGGGGGACTAGCGGGAAAGAGACCCAGTACTTC. V is TRBV20-1 and J is TRBJ2-5; 13 positions agree with TRBD2. The CDR3 covers 14 residues. The V gene's germline CDR1 is DFQATT and CDR2 SNEGSKA (reference sequence). Losses at the gene ends were 3 bases for V and 3 bases for J; bases not matched to a gene: 1.

This clonotype showed up many times. The chain has TRBV5-1 and TRBJ2-7, with 7 positions matching TRBD1. Germline-derived CDR1 and CDR2 are SGHRS and YFSETQ. This CDR3 region has 14 residues. J was trimmed by 0 bases and V by 2 bases; bases with no gene match: 2. CDR3 sequence: CASSLGGLSYEQYF. The CDR3, as DNA: TGCGCCAGCAGCTTAGGGGGCCTCTCCTACGAGCAGTACTTC.